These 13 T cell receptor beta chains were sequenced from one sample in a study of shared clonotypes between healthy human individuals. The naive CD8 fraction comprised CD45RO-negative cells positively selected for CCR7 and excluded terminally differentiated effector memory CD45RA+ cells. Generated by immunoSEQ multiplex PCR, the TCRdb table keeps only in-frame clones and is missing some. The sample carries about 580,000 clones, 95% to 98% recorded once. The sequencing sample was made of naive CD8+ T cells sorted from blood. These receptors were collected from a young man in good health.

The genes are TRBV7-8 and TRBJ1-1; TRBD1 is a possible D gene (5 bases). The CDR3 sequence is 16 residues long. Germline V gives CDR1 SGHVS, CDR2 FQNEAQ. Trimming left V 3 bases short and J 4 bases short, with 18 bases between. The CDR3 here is CASSFPPGEIGTEAFF. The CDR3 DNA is TGTGCCAGCAGCTTTCCCCCGGGGGAAATTGGCACTGAAGCTTTCTTT.

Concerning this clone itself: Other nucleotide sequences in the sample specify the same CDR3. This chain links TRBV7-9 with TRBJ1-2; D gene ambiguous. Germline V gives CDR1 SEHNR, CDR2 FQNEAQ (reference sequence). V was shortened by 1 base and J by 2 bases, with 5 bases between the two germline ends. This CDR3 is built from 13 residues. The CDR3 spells CASSLGQNYGYTF. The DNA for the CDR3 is TGTGCCAGCAGCTTAGGGCAGAACTATGGCTACACCTTC.

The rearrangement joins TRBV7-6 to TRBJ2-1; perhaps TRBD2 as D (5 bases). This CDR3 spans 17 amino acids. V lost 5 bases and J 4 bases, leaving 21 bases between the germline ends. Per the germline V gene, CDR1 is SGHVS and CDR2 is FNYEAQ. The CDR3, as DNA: TGTGCCAGCAGCAAAGAGAGGGTCCCCCAACTTTACAATGAGCAGTTCTTC. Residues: CASSKERVPQLYNEQFF.

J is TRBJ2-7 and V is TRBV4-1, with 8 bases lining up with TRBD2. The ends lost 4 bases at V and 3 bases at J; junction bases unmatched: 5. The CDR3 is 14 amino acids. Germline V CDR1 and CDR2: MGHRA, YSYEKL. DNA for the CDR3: TGCGCCAGCAGCCCTGGACTAGCTGGCTACGAGCAGTACTTC. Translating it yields CASSPGLAGYEQYF.

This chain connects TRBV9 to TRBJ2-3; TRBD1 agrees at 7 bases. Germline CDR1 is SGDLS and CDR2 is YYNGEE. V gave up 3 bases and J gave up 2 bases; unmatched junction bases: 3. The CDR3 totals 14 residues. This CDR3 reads CASSDQGDTDTQYF. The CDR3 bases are TGTGCCAGCAGCGACCAGGGGGACACAGATACGCAGTATTTT.

This chain's CDR3 is CASSMRGAGITDTQYF. DNA for the CDR3: TGTGCCAGCAGCATGAGGGGGGCAGGAATCACAGATACGCAGTATTTT. The chain is built from TRBV5-5 and TRBJ2-3; tentatively, D is TRBD1 or TRBD2 (6 bases each). Germline V gene data show CDR1 as SGHKS and CDR2 as YYEKEE (reference sequence). Between the trimmed V and J ends, which lost 4 bases and 2 bases, there was a span of 17 bases. The CDR3 extends over 16 amino acids.

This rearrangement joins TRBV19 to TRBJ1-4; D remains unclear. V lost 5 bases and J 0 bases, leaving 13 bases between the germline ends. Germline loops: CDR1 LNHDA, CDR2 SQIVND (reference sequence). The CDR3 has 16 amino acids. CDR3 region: CASSGTAVPTNEKLFF. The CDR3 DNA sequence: TGTGCCAGTAGTGGTACAGCCGTTCCAACTAATGAAAAACTGTTTTTT.

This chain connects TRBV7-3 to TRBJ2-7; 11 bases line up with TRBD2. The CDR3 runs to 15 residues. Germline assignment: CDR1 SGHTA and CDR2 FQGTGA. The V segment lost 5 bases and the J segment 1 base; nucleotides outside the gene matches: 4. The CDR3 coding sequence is TGTGCCAGCAGCGGGTGGACTAGCGGGTCCTACGAGCAGTACTTC. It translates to CASSGWTSGSYEQYF. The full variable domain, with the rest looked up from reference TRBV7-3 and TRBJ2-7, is GAGVSQTPSNKVTEKGKYVELRCDPISGHTALYWYRQSLGQGPEFLIYFQGTGAADDSGLPNDRFFAVRPEGSVSTLKIQRTERGDSAVYLCASSGWTSGSYEQYFGPGTRLTVT.

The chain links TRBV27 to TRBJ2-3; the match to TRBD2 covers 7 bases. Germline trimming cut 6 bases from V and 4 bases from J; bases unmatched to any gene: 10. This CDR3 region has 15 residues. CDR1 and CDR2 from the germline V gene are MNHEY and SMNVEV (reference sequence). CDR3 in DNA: TGTGCCAGCAGAACCGGGACTACTACCGCAGATACGCAGTATTTT. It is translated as CASRTGTTTADTQYF.

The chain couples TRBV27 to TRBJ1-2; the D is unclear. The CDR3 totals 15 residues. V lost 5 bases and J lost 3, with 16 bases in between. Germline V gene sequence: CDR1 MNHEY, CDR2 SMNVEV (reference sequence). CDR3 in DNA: TGTGCCAGCAGTCTTTTTTTGGGGAATGACTATGGCTACACCTTC. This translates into CASSLFLGNDYGYTF.

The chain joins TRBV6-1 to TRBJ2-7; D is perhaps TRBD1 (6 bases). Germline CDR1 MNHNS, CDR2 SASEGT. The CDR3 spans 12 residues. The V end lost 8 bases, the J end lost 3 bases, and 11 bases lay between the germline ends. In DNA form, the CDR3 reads TGTGCCAGCTCGACAGGCGGCTACGAGCAGTACTTC. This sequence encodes CASSTGGYEQYF.

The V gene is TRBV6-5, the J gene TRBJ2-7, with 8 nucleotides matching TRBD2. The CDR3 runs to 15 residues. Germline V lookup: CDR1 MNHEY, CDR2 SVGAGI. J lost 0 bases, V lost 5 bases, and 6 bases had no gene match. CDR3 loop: CASSNGGGPSYEQYF. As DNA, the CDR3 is TGTGCCAGCAGTAACGGGGGGGGACCCTCCTACGAGCAGTACTTC.

The CDR3 reads CASASRSGELSYEQYF. The CDR3 region has the DNA TGTGCCAGCGCATCCCGTTCCGGGGAGCTATCCTACGAGCAGTACTTC. The chain joins TRBV7-2 to TRBJ2-7; possibly TRBD2 for D (5 bases). V was cut by 8 bases and J by 1 base, with 21 bases left in between. The CDR3 is 16 amino acids. Germline V CDR1 and CDR2: SGHTA, FQGNSA.